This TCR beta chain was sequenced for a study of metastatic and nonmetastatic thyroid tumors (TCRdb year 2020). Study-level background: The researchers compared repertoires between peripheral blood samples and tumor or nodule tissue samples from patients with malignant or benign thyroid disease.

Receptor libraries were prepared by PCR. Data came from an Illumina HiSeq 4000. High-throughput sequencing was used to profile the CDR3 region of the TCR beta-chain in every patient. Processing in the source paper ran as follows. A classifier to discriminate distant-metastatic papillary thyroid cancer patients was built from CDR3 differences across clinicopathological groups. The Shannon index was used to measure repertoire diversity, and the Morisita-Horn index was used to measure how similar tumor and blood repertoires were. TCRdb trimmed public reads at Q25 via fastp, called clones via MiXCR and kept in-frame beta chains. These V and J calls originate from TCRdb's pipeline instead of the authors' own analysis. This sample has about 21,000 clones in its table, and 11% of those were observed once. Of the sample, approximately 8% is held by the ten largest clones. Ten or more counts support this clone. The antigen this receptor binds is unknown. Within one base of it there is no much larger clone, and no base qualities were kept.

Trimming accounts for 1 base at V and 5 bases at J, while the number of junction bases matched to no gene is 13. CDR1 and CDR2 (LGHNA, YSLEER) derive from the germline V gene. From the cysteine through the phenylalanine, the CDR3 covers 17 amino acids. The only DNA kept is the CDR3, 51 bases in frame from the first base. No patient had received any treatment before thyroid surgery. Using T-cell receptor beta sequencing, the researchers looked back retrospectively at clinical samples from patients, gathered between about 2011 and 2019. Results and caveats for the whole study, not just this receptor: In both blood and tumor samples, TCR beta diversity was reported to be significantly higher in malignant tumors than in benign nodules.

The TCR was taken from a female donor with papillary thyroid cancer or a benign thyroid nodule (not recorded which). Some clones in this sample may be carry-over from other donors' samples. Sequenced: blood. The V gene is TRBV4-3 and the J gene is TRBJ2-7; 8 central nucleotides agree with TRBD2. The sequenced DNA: TGCGCCAGCAGCCAAGGGGCCTCGGGGGCGGGAGGAGACGAGCAGTACTTC. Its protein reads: CASSQGASGAGGDEQYF.